This TCR beta chain was sequenced during a study of T cells in Graves' hyperthyroidism and ophthalmopathy (dated by TCRdb to between 2019 and 2020). About the investigation overall: Peripheral blood samples were taken at the time of initial diagnosis, prior to any treatment. After blood sampling, hyperthyroidism patients were treated with methimazole at a starting dose of 30 mg daily, and ophthalmopathy patients were treated with high-dose intravenous methylprednisolone. The 85 to 100 discovery patients were randomly split 7:3 into training and test sets. The study also compared thyroid tissue and blood T-cell repertoires from about 6 Graves' hyperthyroidism patients. The paper describes TCR Vbeta CDR3 sequencing of 120 to 150 peripheral blood samples, made up of 43 ophthalmopathy patients, 70 to 80 hyperthyroidism patients and 17 progressor patients. Whether ophthalmopathy could be predicted prospectively was tested in an independent validation cohort made up of approximately 19 hyperthyroidism patients plus 17 patients who later progressed to ophthalmopathy. To identify TCR V-J signatures that set the groups apart, the researchers used a discovery cohort of 95 to 100 patients, made up of about 44 with Graves' ophthalmopathy and approximately 57 with stable Graves' hyperthyroidism.

Graves' hyperthyroidism was defined as stable when no progression to ophthalmopathy occurred over 18 months of follow-up. Hyperthyroidism patients were newly diagnosed, with disease duration under 2 months, and aged 18 to 65 years. Exclusion was applied to patients with uncontrolled infections, other autoimmune diseases, pregnancy or lactation. Diagnoses relied on clinical symptoms, serum thyroxine and TRAb, thyroid ultrasound and orbital computed tomography. PBMCs were isolated from about 9.1 ml of fresh peripheral blood by Ficoll-Paque density gradient centrifugation. Trizol reagent was used to extract total RNA, and RNA quality was then checked on an Agilent 2100 Bioanalyzer. With regard to this clonotype: Its antigen is not yet known. Base-call qualities are not available, and no considerably larger clone is one nucleotide away.

Amplification of TCR beta CDR3 regions was carried out from RNA transcripts. For the first round of RT-PCR on the TCR CDR3, the HTBI primer set was used together with the Qiagen OneStep RT-PCR kit. Libraries were constructed in a second round of multiplex PCR, after which size selection and purification were carried out. Paired-end sequencing of the libraries was performed with 100 bp reads on an Illumina HiSeq2000. The paper's processing steps were these. SOAPnuke was used to process the raw data, throwing out any read that contained adapters or uncalled bases, had a mean Phred below 15, or lacked an exact constant-primer or identifier match. COPE v1.2.5 was used to merge the high-quality paired reads, and each unique nucleotide sequence was defined as a clonotype. MiTCR v1.1 was used to align the clonotypes against IMGT TRBV, TRBD and TRBJ reference segments. The analysis included only V-J combinations with a frequency above 0.0001, which together covered 99% to 99.2% of the repertoires. A TCS score was defined as the ratio of F50 (clonal expansion) to E x V (chaos), with BLOSUM62-based TCRdist applied between CDR3 peptides within each V-J. Welch's t-statistics and random forest reduced around 550 V-J features to 10 to 15, which were used in a naive Bayes classifier (R e1071). Using fastp at Q25 and MiXCR, TCRdb reprocessed the public reads and kept productive beta chains. A single entry per CDR3 protein holds the most common genes and DNA from its merged rows. TCRdb assigned the V and J calls; the authors' analysis was not used. This sample holds 600,000 to 650,000 distinct CDR3 sequences; roughly 17% were observed only once. Of the sample, 3% to 4.5% is held by the ten largest clones.

Deletion took 0 bases off V and 2 bases off J, with a span of 5 bases between the germline ends. Taken from the germline V gene, the CDR1 and CDR2 loops are SGHRS and YFSETQ. The CDR3 measures 13 amino acids from cysteine to phenylalanine. The retained sequence is limited to the CDR3, 39 bases, with the frame set at the first base. What the study reported, not specific to this receptor: Sample size was not statistically predetermined, and blinding of investigators to group allocation was not performed. A 13 V-J signature model separated ophthalmopathy from stable hyperthyroidism, with nearly 90% sensitivity and 81.08% specificity in cross-validation and 80%/75% in testing. Most expanded thyroid clonotypes (frequency above 0.001) were also detected in blood, suggesting blood repertoires may reflect thyroid immune responses. During validation, the model predicted progression to ophthalmopathy a median of about 5.9 months ahead of onset, with around 70% sensitivity and 72.22% specificity.

Recombination joined TRBV5-1 with TRBJ2-5; the D gene remains uncertain. Sequences were obtained from blood. The sequence came from a woman aged 25-40 years with Graves' hyperthyroidism. The CDR3 sequence is CASSLDWQETQYF. The DNA sequence is given as TGCGCCAGCAGCTTGGACTGGCAAGAGACCCAGTACTTC.